Below are 21 T cell receptor beta chains sequenced from a single sample in a study of graft-versus-host responses after intestinal transplantation. The antigens of these receptors remain unknown. This table comes from immunoSEQ multiplex PCR, and its TCRdb copy is limited to in-frame clones, with some not included. The sample holds approximately 92,000 clones; around 90% are singletons and the top ten take approximately 6%. The sample in question was unstimulated CD8+ T cells sorted from spleen or lymph node cells, obtained before intestinal transplant. These receptors all come from a human donor who received an intestinal transplant.

The chain recombines TRBV15 with TRBJ2-6; D not certain. The CDR3 spans 14 residues. Trimming left V 9 bases short and J 3 bases short, with 12 bases between. Germline CDR1 and CDR2: LNHNV and YYDKDF (reference sequence). The DNA for the CDR3 is TGTGCCACTTCCCCCATAGATGGGGCCAACGTCCTGACTTTC. It yields the protein CATSPIDGANVLTF. The variable domain in full, completed from reference TRBV15 and TRBJ2-6, reads DAMVIQNPRYQVTQFGKPVTLSCSQTLNHNVMYWYQQKSSQAPKLLFHYYDKDFNNEADTPDNFQSRRPNTSFCFLDIRSPGLGDTAMYLCATSPIDGANVLTFGAGSRLTVL.

The gene calls are TRBV12-5 and TRBJ2-5, with D uncertain. The better agreement between TRBJ2-7 and the DNA end casts doubt on the J call. The CDR3 loop spans 10 amino acids. CDR1 LGHNT and CDR2 FRNRAP come from the germline V gene. The CDR3 here is CASGAHEQYF. The CDR3, as DNA: TGTGCTAGTGGTGCGCACGAGCAGTACTTC.

The rearrangement uses TRBV5-6 and TRBJ2-7; maybe TRBD2 (5 bases). The germline V gene has CDR1 SGHDT and CDR2 YYEEEE. Trimming removed 3 bases from V and 3 bases from J, with 13 bases in between. The CDR3 sequence is 14 residues long. The CDR3 nucleotides are TGTGCCAGCAGCTCGGGGTACCCGATCTACGAGCAGTACTTC. As protein: CASSSGYPIYEQYF. The full variable domain, with the rest looked up from reference TRBV5-6 and TRBJ2-7, is DAGVTQSPTHLIKTRGQQVTLRCSPKSGHDTVSWYQQALGQGPQFIFQYYEEEERQRGNFPDRFSGHQFPNYSSELNVNALLLGDSALYLCASSSGYPIYEQYFGPGTRLTVT.

In nucleotides, the CDR3 is TGTGCCAGCAGCTTAGCAGAAGGGTTTGGTCGCAATGAGCAGTTCTTC. It translates to CASSLAEGFGRNEQFF. This chain connects TRBV7-9 to TRBJ2-1; no clear D. Per germline, CDR1 SEHNR and CDR2 FQNEAQ (reference sequence). V was cut by 0 bases and J by 6 bases, with 15 bases left in between. This CDR3 comprises 16 residues.

This chain joins TRBV30 and TRBJ1-1; the match to TRBD1 covers 12 bases. The CDR3 sequence is 14 residues long. The V and J ends lost 7 bases and 5 bases, in that order; junction bases with no gene match: 8. Looked up from germline, CDR1 is GTSNPN and CDR2 is SVGIG (reference sequence). The CDR3: CASTGDRGRTEAFF. The CDR3 bases are TGTGCCTCCACAGGGGACAGGGGGCGGACTGAAGCTTTCTTT.

With respect to this clone: In the same sample, other DNA sequences code for this CDR3. The V and J genes are TRBV11-2 and TRBJ2-7; a weak D match, TRBD1 (5 bases). Germline CDR1 reads SGHAT; CDR2 reads FQNNGV. This CDR3 is 13 amino acids long. V lost 1 base to trimming and J lost 2 bases, with 6 bases between them. The CDR3 DNA reads TGTGCCAGCAGCTTAGCAGGGCCCTACGAGCAGTACTTC. Amino acid sequence: CASSLAGPYEQYF.

The chain couples TRBV30 to TRBJ1-1; D perhaps matches TRBD1 (5 bases). The CDR3 length is 12 residues. The germline V and J ends were trimmed by 2 bases and 5 bases, with 9 bases remaining between them. Per the germline V gene, CDR1 is GTSNPN and CDR2 is SVGIG (reference sequence). In nucleotides, the CDR3 is TGTGCCTGGAGTATGGGGGGAACTGAAGCTTTCTTT. It is translated as CAWSMGGTEAFF.

This clone was seen only once. This CDR3 reads CASSHGASHEQFF. CDR3 sequence (DNA): TGTGCCAGCAGCCACGGGGCCAGTCATGAGCAGTTCTTC. This chain uses TRBV9 with TRBJ2-1; perhaps D is TRBD1 or TRBD2 (5 bases each). This CDR3 is 13 amino acids long. Trimming took 4 bases from V and 8 from J, leaving 13 bases between them. Germline V gene sequence: CDR1 SGDLS, CDR2 YYNGEE.

This chain uses TRBV4-1 with TRBJ2-2; the match to TRBD1 covers 9 bases. The germline V gene has CDR1 MGHRA and CDR2 YSYEKL. The CDR3 is made up of 13 amino acids. Losses at the gene ends were 6 bases for V and 4 bases for J; bases not matched to a gene: 0. The CDR3 DNA follows: TGCGCCAGCAGGACAGGGGGCACCGGGGAGCTGTTTTTT. Amino acids: CASRTGGTGELFF.

The J gene is TRBJ2-1, the V gene TRBV30, with 11 nucleotides matching TRBD1. V trimming: 2 bases; J trimming: 4 bases; junction bases outside the gene matches: 4. There are 15 residues in the CDR3. Germline lookup yields CDR1 GTSNPN and CDR2 SVGIG (reference sequence). The CDR3 DNA reads as TGTGCCTGGAGTCACGGACAGGGGGCTTACAATGAGCAGTTCTTC. As protein: CAWSHGQGAYNEQFF.

The V gene is TRBV10-1, the J gene TRBJ2-1, with 7 bases matching TRBD2. The CDR3 loop spans 15 amino acids. V lost 2 bases to trimming and J lost 3 bases; unmatched junction nucleotides: 4. The germline V gene has CDR1 WNHNN and CDR2 SYGVQD (reference sequence). The CDR3 loop is CASSEGLADYNEQFF. CDR3 DNA sequence: TGCGCCAGCAGTGAGGGCCTAGCGGACTACAATGAGCAGTTCTTC.

This chain links TRBV6-5 with TRBJ2-3; 9 nucleotides line up with TRBD2. CDR3 length equals 15 residues. Looked up from germline, CDR1 is MNHEY and CDR2 is SVGAGI. Unmatched junction bases numbered 7, after V lost 6 bases and J lost 3 bases. The CDR3 DNA sequence: TGTGCCAGCAGGCCACATAGCGGGAGAACAGATACGCAGTATTTT. It encodes CASRPHSGRTDTQYF.

The V call is TRBV28, the J call TRBJ2-1; 11 positions agree with TRBD2. This CDR3 has 17 residues. The germline V gene has CDR1 MDHEN and CDR2 SYDVKM. Trimming cost V 2 bases and J 0 bases; bases outside gene matches: 3. CDR3 nucleotide sequence: TGTGCCAGCAGTTTAGGCCTAGCGGGAGGCTCCTACAATGAGCAGTTCTTC. Protein product: CASSLGLAGGSYNEQFF.

The chain is built from TRBV5-1 and TRBJ1-2; weak D call: TRBD1 (6 bases). The CDR3 covers 13 residues. The germline V and J ends were trimmed by 5 bases and 0 bases, with 8 bases remaining between them. Germline V gene sequence: CDR1 SGHRS, CDR2 YFSETQ. This CDR3 is CASRTGTNYGYTF. CDR3 coding DNA: TGCGCCAGCAGGACAGGTACTAACTATGGCTACACCTTC.

The V gene is TRBV19, the J gene TRBJ1-2; maybe TRBD1 (5 bases). CDR1 is LNHDA and CDR2 is SQIVND in the germline V gene (reference sequence). Trimming left V 3 bases short and J 7 bases short, with 12 bases between. The CDR3 has 13 amino acids. CDR3 nucleotides: TGTGCCAGTAGTATTGAGGTGGGGGGTGGCTACACCTTC. Protein product: CASSIEVGGGYTF.

This chain links TRBV28 with TRBJ2-5, with TRBD2 identical over 9 bases. With V trimmed by 5 bases and J by 4 bases, 14 bases remained unmatched. The CDR3 is 17 amino acids. Germline V CDR1 and CDR2: MDHEN, SYDVKM. CDR3 nucleotides: TGTGCCAGCAGTACATTAGTAGCGGGGGCGGGGGTAGAGACCCAGTACTTC. Amino acids: CASSTLVAGAGVETQYF.

The chain couples TRBV7-9 to TRBJ2-3, with 7 bases matching TRBD2. With V trimmed by 5 bases and J by 2 bases, 4 bases remained unmatched. Germline V gene lookup returns CDR1 SEHNR and CDR2 FQNEAQ (reference sequence). The CDR3 covers 14 residues. The CDR3 protein is CASSPSGITDTQYF. CDR3 coding DNA: TGTGCCAGCAGCCCTAGCGGAATCACAGATACGCAGTATTTT.

This chain joins TRBV7-9 and TRBJ2-4; D is ambiguous. Germline V lookup: CDR1 SEHNR, CDR2 FQNEAQ (reference sequence). V lost 5 bases to trimming and J lost 5 bases, with 7 bases between them. The CDR3 contains 12 residues. CDR3 region: CASSADENIQYF. As DNA, the CDR3 is TGTGCCAGCAGCGCGGACGAAAACATTCAGTACTTC.

The chain recombines TRBV28 with TRBJ2-7; no definite D call. The CDR3 totals 13 residues. The V gene's germline CDR1 is MDHEN and CDR2 SYDVKM. The ends were cut back, 5 bases at V and 2 bases at J, with 10 bases in the middle. The CDR3 region is CASSPSGPYEQYF. The CDR3 region has the DNA TGTGCCAGCAGTCCCTCCGGCCCCTACGAGCAGTACTTC.

This clone was recorded only once. V gene TRBV7-9 combines with J gene TRBJ2-1; the D gene could be TRBD1 or TRBD2 (5 bases each). The CDR3 contains 13 residues. V was pared by 1 base and J by 8 bases, with 9 bases between. CDR1 and CDR2 (germline): SEHNR, FQNEAQ (reference sequence). The CDR3 spells CASSLDGAHEQFF. For the CDR3, the DNA is TGTGCCAGCAGCTTAGACGGGGCCCATGAGCAGTTCTTC. Full variable domain (outside the CDR3, taken from reference TRBV7-9 and TRBJ2-1): DTGVSQNPRHKITKRGQNVTFRCDPISEHNRLYWYRQTLGQGPEFLTYFQNEAQLEKSRLLSDRFSAERPKGSFSTLEIQRTEQGDSAMYLCASSLDGAHEQFFGPGTRLTVL.

The rearrangement joins TRBV9 to TRBJ2-3; D is ambiguous. The CDR3 covers 13 residues. CDR1 is SGDLS, CDR2 YYNGEE, per germline. V lost 0 bases to trimming and J lost 2 bases, with 4 bases between them. The CDR3 coding sequence is TGTGCCAGCAGCGTAGACACCACAGATACGCAGTATTTT. It translates to CASSVDTTDTQYF.